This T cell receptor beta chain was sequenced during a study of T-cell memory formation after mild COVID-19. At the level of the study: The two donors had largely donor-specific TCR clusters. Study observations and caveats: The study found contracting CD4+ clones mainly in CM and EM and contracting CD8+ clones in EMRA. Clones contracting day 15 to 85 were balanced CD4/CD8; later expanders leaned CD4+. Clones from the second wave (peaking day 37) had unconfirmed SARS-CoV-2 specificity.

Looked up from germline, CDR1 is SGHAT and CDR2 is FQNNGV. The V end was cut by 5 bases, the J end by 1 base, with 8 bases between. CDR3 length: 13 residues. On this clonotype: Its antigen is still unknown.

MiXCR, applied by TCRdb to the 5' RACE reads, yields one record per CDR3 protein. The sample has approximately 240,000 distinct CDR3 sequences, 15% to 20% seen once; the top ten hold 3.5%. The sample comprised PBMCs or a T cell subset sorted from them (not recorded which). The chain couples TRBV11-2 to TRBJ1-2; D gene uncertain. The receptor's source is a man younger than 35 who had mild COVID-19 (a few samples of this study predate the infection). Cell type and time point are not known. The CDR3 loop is CASSPQVNYGYTF. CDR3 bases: TGTGCCAGCAGCCCTCAGGTTAACTATGGCTACACCTTC. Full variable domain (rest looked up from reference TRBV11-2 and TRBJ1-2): EAGVAQSPRYKIIEKRQSVAFWCNPISGHATLYWYQQILGQGPKLLIQFQNNGVVDDSQLPKDRFSAERLKGVDSTLKIQPAKLEDSAVYLCASSPQVNYGYTFGSGTRLTVV.